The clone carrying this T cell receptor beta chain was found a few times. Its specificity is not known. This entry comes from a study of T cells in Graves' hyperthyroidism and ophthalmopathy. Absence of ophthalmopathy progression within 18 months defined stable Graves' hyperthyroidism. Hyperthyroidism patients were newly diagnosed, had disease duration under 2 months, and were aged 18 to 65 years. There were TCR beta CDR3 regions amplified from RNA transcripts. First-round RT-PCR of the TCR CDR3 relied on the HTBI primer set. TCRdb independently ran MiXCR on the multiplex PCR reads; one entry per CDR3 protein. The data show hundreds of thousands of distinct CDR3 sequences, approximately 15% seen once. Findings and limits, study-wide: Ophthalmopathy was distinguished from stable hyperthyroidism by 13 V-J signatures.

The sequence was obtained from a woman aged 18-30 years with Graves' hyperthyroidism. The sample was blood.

The CDR3 DNA reads as TGTGCCAGCAGCTTGGATAAACTGGGGGTTAAAGCCAAAAACATTCAGTACTTC. It yields the protein CASSLDKLGVKAKNIQYF. V usage is TRBV11-2 and J usage is TRBJ2-4; possibly TRBD1 or TRBD2 for D (5 bases each). The CDR3 spans 18 residues. The V end lost 3 bases, the J end lost 0 bases, and 18 bases lay between the germline ends. Germline V lookup: CDR1 SGHAT, CDR2 FQNNGV.